The next 24 T cell receptor beta chains were all read from a single sample in a study of molecular identifiers for immune sequencing clone quantification. A single record per CDR3 protein comes from TCRdb applying MiXCR to the PCR reads. This table has 35,000 to 45,000 distinct CDR3 sequences, 19% appearing once. The sample comprised naive CD8+ T cells from blood, with Jurkat cell RNA spiked in. This sample's subset: FACS-sorted CD8+CD4-CCR7+CD45RA+ naive T cells. Receptors originate from a human donor in good health. Some libraries in this study had Jurkat cell RNA spiked in.

This clonotype appeared a few times. V and J are TRBV6-2 or TRBV6-3 and TRBJ2-7; D is possibly TRBD1 (7 bases). V was cut by 6 bases and J by 0 bases, with 15 bases left in between. The CDR3 has 15 amino acids. Germline values: CDR1 MNHEY, CDR2 SVGEGT. The CDR3 nucleotides read TGTGCCAGCAGATCGCGGGACAGCTACTCCTACGAGCAGTACTTC. Translating gives CASRSRDSYSYEQYF.

This clonotype was counted at least ten times. The V gene is TRBV12-3 or TRBV12-4, the J gene TRBJ2-7, with D unresolved. CDR3 length equals 12 residues. V shed 5 bases and J shed 3 bases, with 8 bases lying between them. CDR3 in amino acids: CASSPDLYEQYF. The CDR3 region has the DNA TGTGCCAGCAGTCCGGATCTCTACGAGCAGTACTTC.

This clonotype has at least ten counts. The chain combines TRBV4-3 with TRBJ1-5; D gene ambiguous. Germline CDR1 and CDR2: LGHNA and YSLEER. V was clipped by 1 base and J by 3 bases, with 10 bases between them. This CDR3 spans 15 amino acids. CDR3 residues: CASSQAHPFNQPQHF. CDR3 in DNA: TGCGCCAGCAGCCAAGCTCACCCATTCAATCAGCCCCAGCATTTT.

This clonotype appeared many times. This chain joins TRBV20-1 and TRBJ2-3, with D possibly called TRBD1 or TRBD2 (5 bases each). Germline V CDR1 and CDR2: DFQATT, SNEGSKA (reference sequence). Trimming removed 0 bases at V and 4 bases at J, with 11 bases between. The CDR3 contains 14 residues. CDR3 protein: CSARDLAGPDTQYF. Here the CDR3 DNA reads TGCAGTGCTAGAGATCTAGCAGGGCCAGATACGCAGTATTTT.

This clonotype is labeled medium-sized (0.01 to 0.1%). This rearrangement joins TRBV6-2 or TRBV6-3 to TRBJ2-7, with a possible D match to TRBD1 (6 bases). Trimming shortened V by 5 bases and J by 3 bases, and 11 bases separated the two germline ends. CDR1 and CDR2 from the germline V gene are MNHEY and SVGEGT. This CDR3 has 13 amino acids. For the CDR3, the DNA is TGTGCCAGCAGTCCCGGACAGAACTACGAGCAGTACTTC. Translation: CASSPGQNYEQYF.

This chain connects TRBV7-9 to TRBJ2-5, with no clear D. V shed 3 bases and J shed 2 bases, with 7 bases lying between them. The V gene's germline CDR1 is SEHNR and CDR2 FQNEAQ (reference sequence). CDR3 size: 13 residues. CDR3 loop: CASSLAVQETQYF. For the CDR3, the DNA is TGTGCCAGCAGCTTGGCGGTACAAGAGACCCAGTACTTC.

A note on this clonotype: A junction boundary mismatches the germline segment, possibly from a read error. This chain links TRBV3-1 with TRBJ1-1, with D unresolved. In germline, CDR1 is LGHDT, CDR2 YNNKEL (reference sequence). This CDR3 has 15 residues. The CDR3, as DNA: TGTGCCGGCAGCCAAGATCGAGTAGTTAACACTGAAGCTTTCTTT. Protein product: CAGSQDRVVNTEAFF.

In this sample, this clonotype turned up many times. The J gene is TRBJ2-2, the V gene TRBV29-1; tentatively, D is TRBD1 (6 bases). The V end lost 4 bases, the J end lost 10 bases, and 13 bases lay between the germline ends. This CDR3 comprises 12 residues. In germline, CDR1 is SQVTM, CDR2 ANQGSEA. The CDR3, as DNA: TGCAGCGTTGGGGGGCCTGGGGTGGAGCTGTTTTTT. Protein sequence: CSVGGPGVELFF.

This clonotype came up many times. The chain uses TRBV6-2 or TRBV6-3 and TRBJ2-1; 15 bases fit TRBD2. The trim removed 2 bases at V and 7 bases at J, leaving 15 bases unmatched. Per the germline V gene, CDR1 is MNHEY and CDR2 is SVGEGT. The CDR3 extends over 20 amino acids. CDR3 region: CASSYPGLAGGITIGNEQFF. The CDR3 region has the DNA TGTGCCAGCAGTTACCCAGGACTAGCGGGAGGGATTACAATTGGGAATGAGCAGTTCTTC.

The table lists this clonotype with a few counts. The V call is TRBV14, the J call TRBJ2-7, with D possibly being TRBD1 or TRBD2 (5 bases each). Germline CDR1 is SGHDN and CDR2 is FVKESK. This CDR3 is 13 amino acids long. The V gene lost 1 base and the J gene lost 9 bases, with 13 bases spanning the gap. This chain's CDR3 is CASSQGSPGRQYF. The CDR3 DNA is TGTGCCAGCAGCCAAGGATCCCCGGGACGGCAGTACTTC.

The table lists this clonotype with many counts. The chain couples TRBV7-9 to TRBJ2-2, with D unclear. This CDR3 comprises 15 residues. V was shortened by 5 bases and J by 5 bases, with 15 bases between the two germline ends. The V gene's germline CDR1 is SEHNR and CDR2 FQNEAQ (reference sequence). In DNA, the CDR3 is TGTGCCAGCAGCCCCCGCGGCCCGTTTACCGGGGAGCTGTTTTTT. As protein: CASSPRGPFTGELFF.

This clonotype showed up just a few times. The chain has TRBV23-1 and TRBJ2-5; perhaps TRBD2 as D (6 bases). TRBV23-1 is an ORF; its function is uncertain. The CDR3 runs to 17 residues. V shed 1 base and J shed 4 bases, with 19 bases lying between them. CDR3 sequence reads: CASSQFVVGSGRETQYF. The CDR3 bases are TGCGCCAGCAGTCAATTCGTCGTCGGGAGTGGACGAGAGACCCAGTACTTC.

This clonotype came up many times. The V and J genes are TRBV5-5 and TRBJ2-7; D ambiguous. V dropped 0 bases and J dropped 0 bases, with 13 bases sitting between them. The V gene's germline CDR1 is SGHKS and CDR2 YYEKEE (reference sequence). This CDR3 has 16 amino acids. CDR3 sequence: CASSLDPERSSYEQYF. CDR3 DNA sequence: TGTGCCAGCAGCTTGGATCCGGAACGCAGCTCCTACGAGCAGTACTTC.

This clonotype was counted a few times. CDR3: CASSETKGREDDTQYF. CDR3 DNA sequence: TGTGCCAGCAGCGAGACTAAGGGCCGGGAGGATGATACGCAGTATTTT. The chain links TRBV7-3 to TRBJ2-3; 7 bases match TRBD2. The CDR3 runs 16 residues. Per germline, CDR1 SGHTA and CDR2 FQGTGA. J was trimmed by 6 bases and V by 5 bases; bases with no gene match: 14.

This clonotype was recorded many times. J is TRBJ1-1 and V is TRBV6-5; 8 bases match TRBD1. CDR3 length: 13 amino acids. In germline, CDR1 is MNHEY, CDR2 SVGAGI. The junction had 4 bases not matched to a gene; V was cut back by 4 bases and J by 6 bases. For the CDR3, the DNA is TGTGCCAGCAGTTTCACGGACAGGGCTGAAGCTTTCTTT. Its translation is CASSFTDRAEAFF.

There are many counts of this clonotype. This sequence joins TRBV9 and TRBJ2-5; D gene uncertain. The CDR3 loop spans 13 amino acids. Looked up from germline, CDR1 is SGDLS and CDR2 is YYNGEE. Trimming stripped 3 bases from V and 0 bases from J, with 6 bases between. The CDR3 nucleotides are TGTGCCAGCAGCGCCCCGTACCAAGAGACCCAGTACTTC. This gives the protein CASSAPYQETQYF.

This clonotype was counted at least ten times. The chain couples TRBV20-1 to TRBJ2-7, with 10 positions matching TRBD2. CDR1 is DFQATT, CDR2 SNEGSKA, per germline (reference sequence). This CDR3 has 15 residues. The ends lost 0 bases at V and 5 bases at J; junction bases unmatched: 7. The DNA of the CDR3 is TGCAGTGCTAGAGATTGGCCTAGCGGGGGAAACGAGCAGTACTTC. Translating gives CSARDWPSGGNEQYF.

This clonotype has only a few counts. V gene TRBV23-1 combines with J gene TRBJ2-7; 9 nucleotides match TRBD2. TRBV23-1 is an open reading frame, and its role is uncertain. The CDR3 sequence is 18 residues long. Trimming at V came to 1 base and at J to 0 bases, leaving 10 bases not matched to a gene. CDR3 sequence reads: CASSQFPLSGRLSYEQYF. The CDR3 DNA sequence: TGCGCCAGCAGTCAATTCCCACTCAGCGGGAGGCTCTCCTACGAGCAGTACTTC.

This clonotype was detected ten times or more. The gene calls are TRBV6-2 or TRBV6-3 and TRBJ1-5; D might be TRBD1 (6 bases). The CDR3 contains 13 residues. Germline lookup yields CDR1 MNHEY and CDR2 SVGEGT. Trimming pared 7 bases from V and 4 bases from J, leaving 11 bases between. CDR3 loop: CASNGQKNQPQHF. In DNA, the CDR3 is TGTGCCAGCAATGGACAGAAAAATCAGCCCCAGCATTTT.

This clonotype was counted ten times or more. The chain couples TRBV7-6 to TRBJ2-5, with D unresolved. Trimming removed 4 bases from V and 2 bases from J, with 14 bases in between. Germline V gene lookup returns CDR1 SGHVS and CDR2 FNYEAQ. This CDR3 has 15 residues. CDR3 protein: CASSSEFRRQETQYF. CDR3 bases: TGTGCCAGCAGCTCCGAGTTTAGGAGACAAGAGACCCAGTACTTC.

This clonotype has a handful of counts. CDR3 protein: CASMVGLAALEQFF. In nucleotides, the CDR3 is TGTGCCAGTATGGTGGGACTAGCGGCCTTAGAGCAGTTCTTC. V gene TRBV19 combines with J gene TRBJ2-1; 11 positions agree with TRBD2. The CDR3 totals 14 residues. With V trimmed by 7 bases and J by 10 bases, 9 bases remained unmatched. CDR1 and CDR2 (germline): LNHDA, SQIVND (reference sequence).

This clonotype has at least ten counts. The chain is built from TRBV7-9 and TRBJ1-3, with 7 bases lining up with TRBD1. The V and J ends lost 6 bases and 3 bases, in that order; junction bases with no gene match: 17. Germline V CDR1 and CDR2: SEHNR, FQNEAQ (reference sequence). The CDR3 runs 18 residues. The CDR3 DNA is TGTGCCAGCAGGGACCGATGGGGACAGCGAGAGCTTGGAAACACCATATATTTT. Amino acids: CASRDRWGQRELGNTIYF.

This clonotype appeared a few times. This may stem from a read error, because a much larger clone lies one nucleotide away. The J gene is TRBJ1-5, the V gene TRBV7-6, with D possibly TRBD1 on 5 matching bases. This CDR3 comprises 15 residues. CDR1 and CDR2 from the germline V gene are SGHVS and FNYEAQ. The ends were cut back, 1 base at V and 9 bases at J, with 16 bases in the middle. CDR3 protein: CASSLEWGRERPQHF. DNA of the CDR3: TGTGCCAGCAGCTTAGAATGGGGGAGGGAGCGGCCCCAGCATTTT.

As to this clonotype: A read error may be the cause here, since a much bigger clone is one base away. The chain combines TRBV27 with TRBJ1-1; 7 bases fit TRBD1. This CDR3 contains 13 residues. Germline loops: CDR1 MNHEY, CDR2 SMNVEV (reference sequence). The CDR3 spells CASGFGQDFEAFF. The CDR3 DNA sequence: TGTGCCAGCGGTTTCGGACAGGACTTTGAAGCTTTCTTT.